Listed here are 3 T cell receptor beta chains from one sample, sequenced in a study of glioma-infiltrating T cells after dendritic cell vaccination. Using immunoSEQ multiplex PCR, the repertoire was profiled, and TCRdb retains in-frame clones only, with some absent. The sample comprises 90,000 or so clones, 70% to 90% of which are singletons, and over 2% rests with the top ten. Time point reported: after dendritic cell vaccination, including at tumor progression/relapse. Sequencing used blood, obtained after dendritic cell vaccination. Receptors originate from a human donor with glioblastoma.

This chain links TRBV6-1 with TRBJ2-7, with D possibly matching TRBD2 (7 bases). Germline-derived CDR1 and CDR2 are MNHNS and SASEGT. Trimming stripped 6 bases from V and 7 bases from J, with 16 bases between. There are 13 residues in the CDR3. CDR3 sequence: CASSPNGGQEQYF. The CDR3 DNA is TGTGCCAGCAGCCCAAACGGGGGGCAGGAGCAGTACTTC.

The chain recombines TRBV5-1 with TRBJ2-1; 12 nucleotides match TRBD2. The CDR3 runs to 16 residues. The V and J ends lost 4 bases and 6 bases, in that order; junction bases with no gene match: 8. CDR1 is SGHRS and CDR2 is YFSETQ in the germline V gene. As DNA, the CDR3 is TGCGCCAGCAGCGCCCAGACTAGCGGGAGCTCCAATGAGCAGTTCTTC. Translating it yields CASSAQTSGSSNEQFF.

This chain joins TRBV21-1 and TRBJ1-5; the table's TRBD1 call for D was not verified on the DNA. TRBV21-1 is given as a pseudogene. This CDR3 comprises 18 residues. The CDR3 sequence is CASSKERDRVKEGQPQHF. The CDR3 DNA reads TGTGCCAGCAGCAAAGAGAGGGACAGGGTAAAGGAAGGTCAGCCCCAGCATTTT.